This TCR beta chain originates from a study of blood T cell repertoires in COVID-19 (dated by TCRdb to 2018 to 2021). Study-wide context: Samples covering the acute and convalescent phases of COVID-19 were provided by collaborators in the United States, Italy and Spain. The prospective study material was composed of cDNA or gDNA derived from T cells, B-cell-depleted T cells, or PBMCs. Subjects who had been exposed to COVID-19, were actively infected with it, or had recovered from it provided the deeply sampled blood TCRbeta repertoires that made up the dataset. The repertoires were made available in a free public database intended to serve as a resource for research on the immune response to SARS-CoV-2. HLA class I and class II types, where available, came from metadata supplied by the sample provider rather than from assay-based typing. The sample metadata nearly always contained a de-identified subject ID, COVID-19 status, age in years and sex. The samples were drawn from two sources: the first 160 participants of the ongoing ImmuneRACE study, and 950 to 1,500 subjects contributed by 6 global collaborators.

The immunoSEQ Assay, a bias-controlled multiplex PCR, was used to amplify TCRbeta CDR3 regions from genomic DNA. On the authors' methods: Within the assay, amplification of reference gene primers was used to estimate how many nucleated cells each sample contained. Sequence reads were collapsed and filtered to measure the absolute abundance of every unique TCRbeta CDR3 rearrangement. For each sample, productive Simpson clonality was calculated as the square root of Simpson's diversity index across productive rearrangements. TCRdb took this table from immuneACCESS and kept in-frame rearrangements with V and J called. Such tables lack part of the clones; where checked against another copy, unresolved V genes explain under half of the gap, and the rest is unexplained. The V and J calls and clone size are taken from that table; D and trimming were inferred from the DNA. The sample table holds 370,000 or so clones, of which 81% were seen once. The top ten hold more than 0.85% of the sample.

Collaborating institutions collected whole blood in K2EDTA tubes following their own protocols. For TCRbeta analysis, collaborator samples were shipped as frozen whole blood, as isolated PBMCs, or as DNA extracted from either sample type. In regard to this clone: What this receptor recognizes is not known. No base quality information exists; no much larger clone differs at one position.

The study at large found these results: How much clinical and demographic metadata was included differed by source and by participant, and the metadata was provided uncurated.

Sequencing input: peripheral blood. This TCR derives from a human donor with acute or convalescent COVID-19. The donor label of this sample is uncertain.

The DNA sequence is as follows: TGCGCCAGCAGGCGGACTAGCGGGGGGTACACCGGGGAGCTGTTTTTT. This is translated as CASRRTSGGYTGELFF. The chain employs TRBV4-1 and TRBJ2-2; the central 14 bases match TRBD2. From its cysteine to its phenylalanine, the CDR3 spans 16 amino acids. The sequence is cut down to CDR3 DNA, 48 bases in frame from base 1. The germline V gene yields MGHRA for CDR1 and YSYEKL for CDR2. Trimming leaves V shorter by 6 bases and J shorter by 3 bases, with the junction holding 3 bases beyond the gene matches.